The next 15 T cell receptor beta chains were all read from a single sample in a study of Graves' ophthalmopathy and Graves' hyperthyroidism. RNA transcripts served as template for amplifying TCR beta CDR3 sequences. HTBI primers were employed in first-round RT-PCR, then a second-round multiplex PCR followed. TCRdb called the multiplex PCR reads again in MiXCR, with one record for every CDR3 protein. The table lists 560,000 or so distinct CDR3 sequences, less than 45% of them singletons. What was sequenced was peripheral blood or thyroid tissue (not recorded which). These receptors were taken from an adult man with Graves' hyperthyroidism.

This clonotype was picked up a small number of times. This chain links TRBV7-9 with TRBJ2-7; perhaps TRBD1 as D (6 bases). Germline CDR1 is SEHNR and CDR2 is FQNEAQ (reference sequence). Trimming took off 4 bases at V and 12 bases at J, with 19 bases between the two ends. The CDR3 extends over 13 amino acids. The CDR3 DNA sequence: TGTGCCAGCAGCTCGACTGTCTGGCAGGGGAGGTACTTC. Its protein is CASSSTVWQGRYF.

This clonotype occurred many times. The rearrangement links TRBV20-1 to TRBJ1-4; a possible D gene is TRBD1 (5 bases). The CDR3 runs to 13 residues. The V end lost 6 bases, the J end lost 0 bases, and 8 bases lay between the germline ends. The V gene's germline CDR1 is DFQATT and CDR2 SNEGSKA (reference sequence). Here the CDR3 DNA reads TGCAGTGCCGCGACAGCAACTAATGAAAAACTGTTTTTT. Protein sequence: CSAATATNEKLFF.

This clonotype was counted a few times. The chain combines TRBV27 with TRBJ1-3; D call uncertain. V lost 6 bases and J 0 bases, leaving 15 bases between the germline ends. The CDR3 has 16 residues. Germline V gene sequence: CDR1 MNHEY, CDR2 SMNVEV (reference sequence). The CDR3 DNA reads TGTGCCAGCAGGAAAAACACAGAAACCTCTGGAAACACCATATATTTT. Protein: CASRKNTETSGNTIYF.

The sample holds many counts of this clonotype. The CDR3 spells CSARQGPSETQYF. The DNA for the CDR3 is TGCAGTGCTAGACAGGGTCCCTCGGAGACCCAGTACTTC. The V call is TRBV20-1, the J call TRBJ2-5; a weak D match, TRBD1 (5 bases). CDR1 and CDR2 from the germline V gene are DFQATT and SNEGSKA (reference sequence). The V end was cut by 2 bases, the J end by 5 bases, with 12 bases between. The CDR3 length is 13 residues.

This sequence joins TRBV11-2 and TRBJ1-4, with D possibly TRBD1 on 5 matching bases. This CDR3 region has 15 residues. The germline V gene encodes CDR1 SGHAT and CDR2 FQNNGV. Trimming left V 5 bases short and J 8 bases short, with 18 bases between. The DNA of the CDR3 is TGTGCCAGCAGCCCCAGGAACACCGGGGCCGAAAAACTGTTTTTT. Residues: CASSPRNTGAEKLFF.

This clonotype has a handful of counts. The CDR3 is CASSLASGRWGAQYF. DNA of the CDR3: TGTGCCAGCAGCTTAGCGTCCGGGCGCTGGGGGGCCCAGTACTTC. The chain has TRBV7-6 and TRBJ2-5; D may be TRBD2 (6 bases). V was cut by 0 bases and J by 9 bases, with 17 bases left in between. The CDR3 totals 15 residues. Looked up from germline, CDR1 is SGHVS and CDR2 is FNYEAQ.

This clonotype has a count of ten or more. The chain recombines TRBV29-1 with TRBJ1-1; no reliable D call. Trimming stripped 3 bases from V and 1 base from J, with 6 bases between. Germline CDR1 SQVTM, CDR2 ANQGSEA. This CDR3 spans 12 amino acids. In DNA form, the CDR3 reads TGCAGCGTTGAGAGCCAGAACACTGAAGCTTTCTTT. Translating it yields CSVESQNTEAFF.

This clonotype was counted at least ten times. V is TRBV3-1 and J is TRBJ1-6, with D possibly matching TRBD1 (6 bases). Germline CDR1 is LGHDT and CDR2 is YNNKEL (reference sequence). Trimming stripped 4 bases from V and 13 bases from J, with 17 bases between. The CDR3 spans 14 residues. CDR3: CASSRQGPWAPLHF. The CDR3 nucleotides are TGTGCCAGCAGCCGGCAGGGGCCTTGGGCGCCCCTCCACTTT.

Comments on this clonotype: An end of the junction does not agree with germline; a read error may underlie this. V gene TRBV29-1 combines with J gene TRBJ1-1, with TRBD1 as a possible D gene (6 bases). CDR3 length equals 14 residues. Germline loops: CDR1 SQVTM, CDR2 ANQGSEA. CDR3 protein: CSLEGGGMNTEAFF. The CDR3 DNA follows: TGCAGCCTTGAGGGGGGCGGGATGAACACTGAAGCTTTCTTT.

V gene TRBV27 combines with J gene TRBJ1-5, with D tentatively TRBD1 (6 bases). Trimming removed 6 bases at V and 6 bases at J, with 15 bases between. This CDR3 comprises 14 residues. Germline-derived CDR1 and CDR2 are MNHEY and SMNVEV (reference sequence). DNA of the CDR3: TGTGCCAGCAGACCAAAGGGGGGGGGTCAGCCCCAGCATTTT. Its translation is CASRPKGGGQPQHF.

At least ten counts were recorded for this clonotype. The chain is built from TRBV4-1 and TRBJ2-6; D ambiguous. The ends were cut back, 2 bases at V and 1 base at J, with 6 bases in the middle. The CDR3 runs 15 residues. Germline lookup yields CDR1 MGHRA and CDR2 YSYEKL. The CDR3 loop is CASSQQGSGANVLTF. The CDR3 DNA reads TGCGCCAGCAGCCAACAAGGATCTGGGGCCAACGTCCTGACTTTC.

This clonotype was detected only a few times. V and J are TRBV7-9 and TRBJ2-7; D unclear. The CDR3 is made up of 13 amino acids. The V gene's germline CDR1 is SEHNR and CDR2 FQNEAQ (reference sequence). Trimming cost V 2 bases and J 7 bases, with 12 bases left between them. CDR3 in amino acids: CASSLQVVEEQYF. Here the CDR3 DNA reads TGTGCCAGCAGCTTACAGGTCGTTGAAGAGCAGTACTTC.

The chain carries TRBV28 and TRBJ1-5; 7 bases map to TRBD1. This CDR3 is 13 amino acids long. Germline assignment: CDR1 MDHEN and CDR2 SYDVKM. The V and J ends lost 10 bases and 3 bases, in that order; junction bases with no gene match: 6. In DNA, the CDR3 is TGTGCCATCAGGGGGACACACAATCAGCCCCAGCATTTT. Residues: CAIRGTHNQPQHF.

This chain joins TRBV7-2 and TRBJ2-7, with 7 bases lining up with TRBD1. The CDR3 covers 15 residues. Germline V gene lookup returns CDR1 SGHTA and CDR2 FQGNSA. J gave up 2 bases and V 0 bases, and 4 bases lay outside the gene matches. This CDR3 reads CASSLARTGPYEQYF. CDR3 DNA sequence: TGTGCCAGCAGCTTAGCGCGGACAGGACCCTACGAGCAGTACTTC.

The chain carries TRBV20-1 and TRBJ2-1; D gene unclear. The CDR3 is made up of 10 amino acids. Looked up from germline, CDR1 is DFQATT and CDR2 is SNEGSKA (reference sequence). The V end lost 3 bases, the J end lost 8 bases, and 5 bases lay between the germline ends. CDR3 region: CSASIDEQFF. The CDR3 DNA is TGCAGTGCTAGCATAGATGAGCAGTTCTTC.